Sequencing of this T cell receptor (beta chain) was carried out in a study of CD8 T cells in ankylosing spondylitis. Findings and limits, study-wide: Reports say disease-linked clones showed up significantly more in matched ankylosing spondylitis synovial fluid.

This clonotype was seen more than once but under ten times. What it recognizes is unknown. V shed 6 bases, J shed 9 bases, and the junction held 15 bases outside the gene matches. The germline V gene encodes CDR1 MNHNS and CDR2 SASEGT. The CDR3 runs 17 residues. TCRdb independently ran MiXCR on the 5' RACE reads; one entry per CDR3 protein. The profile shows a few hundred thousand distinct CDR3 sequences, about 10% of them singletons. The sample consisted of blood, either unsorted or a sorted T cell fraction (not recorded which). This rearrangement joins TRBV6-1 to TRBJ2-1; 12 nucleotides match TRBD1. This receptor was obtained from a male donor with ankylosing spondylitis or in good health (not recorded which). CDR3 region: CASSKPGPGQGASEQFF. CDR3 DNA: TGTGCCAGCAGCAAACCGGGCCCGGGACAGGGGGCAAGTGAGCAGTTCTTC.